Ten or more counts support the clone carrying this TCR beta chain. Its cognate antigen is unknown. These data belong to a study of PD-L1 blockade in urothelial cancer. Background on the study: The patients first took atezolizumab in about 2014, receiving 1,200 mg intravenously every 3 weeks. Blood analysis was done at 3 weeks (second dose) and 6 weeks after treatment began. Median blood clonality was roughly 0.072, with about 81,000 unique TCRs.

The repertoire was sequenced with immunoSEQ multiplex PCR; TCRdb's copy has only in-frame clones and lacks some. This sample has around 93,000 clones, with 70% to 90% found just once. Time point given: peripheral blood 6 weeks after treatment start. General study points: More expansion of tumor-associated blood clones, seen at 3 weeks, marked durable-benefit patients.

Trimming cost V 0 bases and J 9 bases, with 13 bases left between them. The CDR3 extends over 15 amino acids. Germline CDR1 SGHRS, CDR2 YFSETQ. Material: PBMCs, obtained around atezolizumab (anti-PD-L1) treatment. The chain uses TRBV5-1 and TRBJ1-6, with D perhaps matching TRBD1 (5 bases). The receptor comes from a man between 65 and 80 years old with urothelial cancer. CDR3 amino acids: CASSLEGVGLSPLHF. CDR3 sequence (DNA): TGCGCCAGCAGCTTGGAAGGGGTCGGTCTTTCACCCCTCCACTTT.